The source of this TCR beta chain is a study of identical twins. The table lists this clonotype with many counts. Trimming at V came to 8 bases and at J to 2 bases, leaving 10 bases not matched to a gene. This CDR3 is built from 15 residues. A universal primer site was added by template switching, and unique molecular identifiers were carried by the cDNA. MiXCR was run by TCRdb on the 5' RACE reads, yielding one entry per CDR3 protein. The top ten hold about 9.1% of the sample, which has 200,000 to 250,000 distinct CDR3 sequences, roughly 10% seen once. Sequenced input: memory T cells sorted from blood. The V and J genes are TRBV12-3 or TRBV12-4 and TRBJ2-3; 7 bases match TRBD2. The sequence came from a man aged 45-65 years in good health. CDR3 sequence: CASSPGRAYTDTQYF. In DNA, the CDR3 is TGTGCCAGCTCCCCAGGGAGGGCCTACACAGATACGCAGTATTTT.